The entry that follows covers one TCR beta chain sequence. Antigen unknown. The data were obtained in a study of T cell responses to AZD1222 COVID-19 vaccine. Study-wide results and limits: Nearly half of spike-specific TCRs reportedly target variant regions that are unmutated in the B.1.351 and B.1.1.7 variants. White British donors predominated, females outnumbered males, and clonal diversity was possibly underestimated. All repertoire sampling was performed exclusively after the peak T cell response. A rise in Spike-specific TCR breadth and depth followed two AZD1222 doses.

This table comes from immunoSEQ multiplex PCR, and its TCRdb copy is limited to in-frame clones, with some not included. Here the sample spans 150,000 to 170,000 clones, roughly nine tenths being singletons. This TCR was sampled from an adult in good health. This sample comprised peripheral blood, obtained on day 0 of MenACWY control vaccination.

In DNA, the CDR3 is TGTGCCAGTAGTATCACAGATACGCAGTATTTT. As protein: CASSITDTQYF. The chain couples TRBV19 to TRBJ2-3; the D is unclear. Trimming stripped 3 bases from V and 2 bases from J, with 0 bases between. The CDR3 consists of 11 residues. The germline gives CDR1 LNHDA, CDR2 SQIVND (reference sequence).